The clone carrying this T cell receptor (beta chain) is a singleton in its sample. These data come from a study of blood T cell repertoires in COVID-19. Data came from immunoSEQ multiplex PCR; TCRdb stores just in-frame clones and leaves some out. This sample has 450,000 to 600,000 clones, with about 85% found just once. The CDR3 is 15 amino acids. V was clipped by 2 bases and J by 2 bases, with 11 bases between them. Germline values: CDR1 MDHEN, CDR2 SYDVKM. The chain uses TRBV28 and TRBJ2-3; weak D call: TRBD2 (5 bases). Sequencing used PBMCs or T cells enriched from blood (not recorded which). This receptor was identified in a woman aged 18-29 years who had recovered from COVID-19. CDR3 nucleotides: TGTGCCAGCAGTTTAGAGGGAGTGTTCACAGATACGCAGTATTTT. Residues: CASSLEGVFTDTQYF.